What follows describes a single T cell receptor beta chain. The antigen remains unidentified. Other DNA sequences within the sample encode an identical CDR3. This entry comes from a study of T cell responses to AZD1222 COVID-19 vaccine. Notes on the study in general: Vaccination with two AZD1222 doses was followed by a rise in Spike-specific TCR breadth and depth. Researchers took repertoire samples only after the peak T cell response had come. Spike-spanning, vaccine-associated CD4 TCRs were dominant at 160-218 and 743-854. Baseline serostatus was positive in only a handful of AZD1222 recipients.

Germline assignment: CDR1 SGDLS and CDR2 YYNGEE. Deletions cut 3 bases from V and 4 bases from J, with 7 bases between. The CDR3 runs 12 residues. Data came from immunoSEQ multiplex PCR; TCRdb stores just in-frame clones and leaves some out. Found here are roughly 100,000 clones, about 85% of them singletons; the top ten hold approximately 2.9%. The material was peripheral blood, obtained on day 0 of AZD1222 vaccination. This rearrangement joins TRBV9 to TRBJ1-2; D is unclear. This receptor was taken from an adult in good health. The CDR3 DNA is TGTGCCAGCAGCGACCGAGCCTATGGCTACACCTTC. This sequence encodes CASSDRAYGYTF.